This T cell receptor beta chain is drawn from a study of ipilimumab plus nivolumab after autologous stem cell transplantation. TCRdb's copy holds only in-frame clones and misses some; the assay was immunoSEQ multiplex PCR. In the table there are roughly 16,000 clones, about 81% of which are singletons. The CDR3 extends over 14 amino acids. Germline V gene data show CDR1 as SGHVS and CDR2 as FNYEAQ. V lost 0 bases, J lost 5 bases, and 10 bases lay in between. This clonotype originated in a male donor with diffuse large B-cell lymphoma. Sequencing used PBMCs, obtained in a trial of ipilimumab plus nivolumab as post-transplant consolidation. The rearrangement joins TRBV7-6 to TRBJ2-5; D is undetermined. For the CDR3, the DNA is TGTGCCAGCAGCTTAGCGCTGCTAAGGGAGACCCAGTACTTC. Protein sequence: CASSLALLRETQYF. The whole variable domain, filled in from reference TRBV7-6 and TRBJ2-5, reads GAGVSQSPRYKVTKRGQDVALRCDPISGHVSLYWYRQALGQGPEFLTYFNYEAQQDKSGLPNDRFSAERPEGSISTLTIQRTEQRDSAMYRCASSLALLRETQYFGPGTRLLVL.